This T cell receptor (beta chain) was recorded in a study of T cells after yellow fever vaccination. As TCR cDNA was made by 5'RACE template switching, a universal primer site and UMIs were added. TCRdb independently ran MiXCR on the 5' RACE reads; one entry per CDR3 protein. The sample shows around 600,000 distinct CDR3 sequences, 10% to 15% of them seen only once. Germline CDR1 is DFQATT and CDR2 is SNEGSKA (reference sequence). V lost 3 bases, J lost 6 bases, and 21 bases lay in between. This CDR3 spans 15 amino acids. General study findings and limits: It was a weaker secondary response, yet one that peaked faster, at day 5 versus 15. Clonotypes appearing in both CD4 and CD8 compartments existed, and their share was small.

There are a few counts of this clonotype. Its antigen is as yet unknown. The sample consisted of PBMCs, taken on the day of the yellow fever booster vaccination. The chain is built from TRBV20-1 and TRBJ2-7; D is possibly TRBD2 (5 bases). The TCR was taken from a man aged 30-40 years who received the YFV17D yellow fever vaccine. The CDR3 loop reads CSASPRGGSVREQYF. CDR3 nucleotides: TGCAGTGCTAGCCCCCGCGGTGGGAGTGTGCGCGAGCAGTACTTC.